Listed here is a single T cell receptor (beta chain). This clone's antigen is unknown. No qualities accompany the bases; no much larger clone lies one base away. The cohort comprised several hundred healthy bone marrow donors. At the time of sampling, every cohort member was nominally healthy, though immune exposures that went unrecorded were likely present. The donor tested CMV seropositive and was one of the 289 seropositive cohort members. Every donor gave a peripheral blood sample, and the peripheral blood mononuclear cells from that sample were used for TCR beta sequencing. The Qiagen DNeasy Blood Extraction Kit was used to extract genomic DNA from the blood cell samples. These data come from a study of cytomegalovirus exposure and HLA in healthy donors (TCRdb year 2017). With respect to the entire study: According to an earlier analysis of 587 of the donors, about 179 million T cells yielded 117 million unique TCR beta sequences and around 280 Gb of sequence data. A later analysis re-examined previously published TCR beta repertoires from roughly 720 donors and added high-resolution HLA genotyping to investigate patterns of TCR occurrence. The study used immunosequencing to profile the T cell repertoires of several hundred subjects and linked those repertoires to cytomegalovirus serostatus. Among the roughly 390 genotyped donors, around 81% belonged to the genetic ancestry cluster associated with self-reported Caucasian donors. An early release that covered about 640 HLA-typed donors contained approximately 320 gigabases of sequencing data and 75 million to 100 million unique TCR sequences. A separate validation cohort of over a hundred different subjects was used in addition to the 666-subject first cohort. The number of donors typed differed by locus, with roughly 620-630 for A, B, C, DRB1 and DQB1, more than 500 for DQA1, some 570 for DPA1, and 400 to 490 for DPB1. Every discovery cohort repertoire had been produced on one sequencing platform. In an earlier analysis of 587 of the donors, high-throughput TCR beta sequencing was used to judge whether each TCR beta V gene segment behaved as functional or pseudogenic. Class I and class II HLA loci were covered by the typing at four-digit resolution. Among a few hundred genotyped donors of the cohort, an average of about 240,000 unique TCR beta nucleotide sequences were sequenced per donor, about a sixth of them non-productive. A later genetic analysis used genome-wide SNP genotypes for about three fifths of the roughly 700 donors, treating that subset as a discovery cohort. High-throughput TCR immunosequencing, statistical association of individual TCRs with disease status, and machine learning were combined to predict cytomegalovirus infection status. About 5 DR-DQ haplotypes were handled as single units for association and clustering, since linkage in the cohort was strong. Rather than using new phenotypic data, the later analysis identified candidate immune exposures from TCR beta sequences and from how often those sequences occurred across donors. Donor age, sex, ethnicity and CMV serostatus were compiled together with the repertoire data. The study aimed to test whether signatures of past pathogen exposure could be identified by cataloging public T cell receptors.

The full study reports these points: Because some donors lacked HLA typing at each locus, the association tests relied only on the typed subset. A further reported finding was that TCR beta sequences accurately predicted the HLA-A and HLA-B alleles for most subjects in the first cohort. In a later analysis, more than 15,000 TCR beta sequences were associated with specific HLA alleles at a false discovery rate of 0.05. The earlier analysis of some 560 of the donors excluded 15 to 20 rarely observed V segments, including chromosome 9 orphons, because counts were too low. Presence/absence analyses assumed roughly uniform sequencing depth across donors, an assumption that may not hold. Linkage disequilibrium might explain the correlated functional status among segregating V segments, but an unknown experimental factor could not be excluded. CMV serostatus was the only immune exposure information available for the cohort. According to a later analysis, parvovirus B19, influenza, CMV and Epstein-Barr virus appeared linked to several top co-occurrence clusters. A total of about 150 TCR beta chains were listed by the study as associated with cytomegalovirus. A cluster of highly shared sequence variants was judged likely to represent a technical artifact of the sequencing pipeline. Because the 87-base-pair reads could not distinguish some IMGT-functional V segments, including TRBV6-2 and TRBV6-3, those segments were excluded. The authors suggested that the approach could potentially be extended to other disease states and immunological phenotypes. When HLA alleles, especially DR and DQ, strongly co-occurred, TCR associations were difficult to assign to individual alleles. Compared with the roughly 720-donor mean, donors in an Asian-associated ancestry cluster had fewer N-insertions in productive TCRs, according to a later genetic analysis. Cytomegalovirus status was reported to be diagnosed by the classifier with high specificity and sensitivity in both the original and validation cohorts. The cohort was sequenced for TCR beta chains only, and without alpha or paired-chain data the features that could be detected were limited. A later genetic analysis associated a missense DCLRE1C variant with V-gene and J-gene trimming of TCR beta chains, and an independent cohort replicated the association. According to a later analysis, most CMV-associated TCR beta chains appeared to be HLA-restricted, and the HLA associations seemed to be driven largely by CMV exposure. A few of the identified cytomegalovirus-associated TCR beta chains were confirmed in vitro to be specific for cytomegalovirus antigens. In a later analysis, HLA-associated TCR beta chains showed more clonal expansion and lower generation probabilities than non-associated chains that were equally common. A later analysis found that TCR association rates varied across HLA loci, with DRB1 alleles showing the most associated TCRs and HLA-C alleles the fewest. While some public TCRs were present in many individuals, most TCR sequences turned up only very rarely across donors. In an earlier analysis of approximately 590 of the donors, most TCR beta V segments appeared in productive rearrangements about 87% or about 30% of the time, broadly matching IMGT annotations.

There are 17 amino acids in the CDR3, from cysteine to phenylalanine inclusive. The retained sequence is limited to the CDR3, 51 bases, with the frame set at the first base. Clipping removes 0 bases from V and 0 bases from J, with 6 as the unmatched junction base count. Via the germline V gene, CDR1 is SGDLS and CDR2 YYNGEE. Libraries came from the immunoSEQ multiplex PCR assay. A mixture of 60 forward primers for TCR Vbeta segments and 13 reverse primers for TCR Jbeta segments was used in the multiplex PCR. The CDR3 region of rearranged TCR beta genes was amplified from genomic DNA with a multiplex PCR assay. The amplified TCR beta libraries were sequenced on the Illumina HiSeq System as 87-base-pair reads. The study's processing was this. Across the 700 or so repertoires, a later analysis counted tens of millions of unique TCR beta chains, 8.5 million to 12 million of which were shared by at least two donors. A nearest-neighbor algorithm error-corrected the raw reads and collapsed the reads into unique sequences, merging closely related sequences to remove PCR and sequencing errors. Alignment of CDR3 sequences to IMGT reference sequences was used to assign V, D and J gene segments. For a sequence to be retained, a match of at least six nucleotides to both a V gene segment and a J gene segment was required. Rearrangements were classified as productive when the CDR3 lacked stop codons and remained in frame with V and J, and all other rearrangements were classified as non-productive. CDR3 was defined according to IMGT convention as the region running from the second conserved V-encoded cysteine to the conserved J-encoded phenylalanine. The earlier analysis of about 570 of the donors excluded any sequence lacking an unambiguous match to a single V gene segment. In an earlier analysis of 587 of the donors, V segments were called functional above 56.7% productive rearrangements and were called segregating when the between-donor standard deviation exceeded 5%. To diagnose cytomegalovirus status from the catalog of TCR beta chain sequences, a statistical classification framework was built. V and J gene assignment, in a later analysis, came from comparing TCR nucleotide sequences with IMGT/GENE-DB human TR gene sequences. In a later analysis, CDR3 sequences and most-parsimonious VDJ recombination scenarios were assigned using the TCRdist pipeline. A later analysis defined each TCR beta chain by its CDR3 amino acid sequence plus V-gene family, and excluded reads lacking a unique V-gene family. To address suspected cross-contamination and a sequencing artifact, a later analysis removed 592 highly shared, low-generation-probability nucleotide sequences. A later analysis calculated a clonal expansion index for each public chain from normalized within-repertoire ranks of inferred template counts. In a later analysis, generation probabilities were computed using a VDJ recombination model fitted to out-of-frame rearrangements, and the results were checked against IGoR. A later analysis scored TCR-TCR, TCR-HLA and TCR-CMV co-occurrence with hypergeometric tests, applying a repertoire-size bias correction to TCR pairs. To estimate false discovery rates, a later analysis permuted the HLA or CMV assignments 20 times. In a later analysis, co-occurring TCRs were grouped with DBSCAN, and TCRdist sequence similarity was added when clustering was performed within HLA-allele-positive subsets. For co-occurrence clustering, repertoires with fewer than 30,000 or more than 120,000 public chains were excluded, along with a handful of repertoires with anomalous nucleotide sharing. TCRdb took this table from immuneACCESS and kept in-frame rearrangements with V and J called. Such tables lack part of the clones; where checked against another copy, unresolved V genes explain under half of the gap, and the rest is unexplained. That table furnishes V, J and clone size, whereas the DNA furnished D and trimming. This sample holds 91,000 or so clones; over 60% were observed only once. The ten largest clonotypes hold roughly 5.4% of the sample.

In this chain, TRBV9 is recombined with TRBJ2-3, and 8 junctional nucleotides match TRBD2. What was sequenced was PBMCs. The sequence came from a man aged 30 to 39 in good health and CMV-seropositive. The DNA sequence reads TGTGCCAGCAGCGTAGGTGCGCTAGCGGGCAGCACAGATACGCAGTATTTT. Its translation reads: CASSVGALAGSTDTQYF.